The 8 T cell receptor beta chains reported below all come from one sample, sequenced in a study of T cell repertoires in cytomegalovirus infection. Their antigens remain unidentified. TCRdb reprocessed the reads with MiXCR, giving one entry per CDR3 protein. The table lists approximately 910,000 distinct CDR3 sequences, 25% to 40% of them singletons. The sample was cultured CD8+ T cells from PBMCs, taken from culture after CMV antigen stimulation. The receptors derive from a human donor in good health (CMV status not recorded). Some clones in this sample may be carry-over from other donors' samples.

The table lists this clonotype with a few counts. The chain is built from TRBV5-1 and TRBJ2-5, with D tentatively TRBD1 or TRBD2 (6 bases each). V gave up 7 bases and J gave up 0 bases, with 10 bases separating them. Germline-derived CDR1 and CDR2 are SGHRS and YFSETQ. This CDR3 has 13 residues. CDR3 DNA: TGCGCCAGCTCCGGGGGCCACCAAGAGACCCAGTACTTC. Translating it yields CASSGGHQETQYF.

The sample holds a few counts of this clonotype. The rearrangement links TRBV27 to TRBJ2-1; the match to TRBD1 covers 9 bases. CDR3 size: 14 residues. J lost 8 bases, V lost 6 bases, and 8 bases had no gene match. Looked up from germline, CDR1 is MNHEY and CDR2 is SMNVEV (reference sequence). The CDR3 region has the DNA TGTGCCAGCAGGACCCTAGACAGGGGGTATGAGCAGTTCTTC. Translating gives CASRTLDRGYEQFF.

A note on this clonotype: One end of the junction does not line up with germline, which may come from a read error. The chain uses TRBV7-9 and TRBJ1-4; 7 bases are a match to TRBD1. This CDR3 region has 14 residues. Germline V gene lookup returns CDR1 SEHNR and CDR2 FQNEAQ (reference sequence). CDR3 region: CVSSDREGGGKLFF. CDR3 nucleotide sequence: TGTGTCAGCAGCGACAGGGAAGGTGGAGGAAAACTGTTTTTT.

In its sample, this clonotype was seen a few times. The V and J genes are TRBV18 and TRBJ2-1; D is possibly TRBD1 (6 bases). This CDR3 spans 16 amino acids. Trimming took off 0 bases at V and 3 bases at J, with 12 bases between the two ends. The V gene's germline CDR1 is KGHSH and CDR2 LQKENI. CDR3 coding DNA: TGTGCCAGCTCACCACCGGAACAGGGTTTCTACAATGAGCAGTTCTTC. Translating gives CASSPPEQGFYNEQFF.

This clonotype appeared once. A read error is likely, as this CDR3 ends without the conserved phenylalanine or tryptophan. V usage is TRBV7-6 and J usage is TRBJ2-5; D is perhaps TRBD1 (7 bases). The CDR3 runs to 16 residues. V lost 4 bases, J lost 5 bases, and 20 bases lay in between. Per the germline V gene, CDR1 is SGHVS and CDR2 is FNYEAQ. The CDR3 DNA is TGTGCCAGCAGCTCCGGGGTCCAGGGGGGTTGGGAGACCCAGTACTCC. This encodes CASSSGVQGGWETQYS.

The genes are TRBV20-1 and TRBJ1-4; 10 positions match TRBD1. The junction had 6 bases not matched to a gene; V was cut back by 5 bases and J by 9 bases. Per the germline V gene, CDR1 is DFQATT and CDR2 is SNEGSKA (reference sequence). This CDR3 region has 13 residues. CDR3 amino acids: CSAETGGKKKLFF. The CDR3 DNA follows: TGCAGTGCTGAGACAGGGGGCAAAAAAAAACTGTTTTTT.

This clonotype appeared a few times. The chain recombines TRBV19 with TRBJ1-5; no clear D. Germline loops: CDR1 LNHDA, CDR2 SQIVND (reference sequence). The CDR3 contains 12 residues. Trimming left V 4 bases short and J 11 bases short, with 12 bases between. This chain's CDR3 is CASSNGPRAQHF. The DNA for the CDR3 is TGTGCCAGTAGTAACGGCCCCCGGGCCCAGCATTTT. The whole variable domain, remainder taken from reference TRBV19 and TRBJ1-5, is DGGITQSPKYLFRKEGQNVTLSCEQNLNHDAMYWYRQDPGQGLRLIYYSQIVNDFQKGDIAEGYSVSREKKESFPLTVTSAQKNPTAFYLCASSNGPRAQHFGDGTRLSIL.

This clonotype came up a few times. The chain employs TRBV5-1 and TRBJ1-5; 7 positions match TRBD1. This CDR3 has 14 amino acids. Looked up from germline, CDR1 is SGHRS and CDR2 is YFSETQ. The J segment lost 4 bases and the V segment lost 4 bases, leaving 5 bases of the junction unmatched. The CDR3 reads CASSPTGTNQPQHF. The CDR3 nucleotides are TGCGCCAGCAGCCCGACAGGGACGAATCAGCCCCAGCATTTT.